The 6 T cell receptor beta chains presented below share a single source sample, sequenced in a study of blood T cells in healthy people across ages. PCR was performed a second time for roughly 7 to 12 cycles using a sample-barcoded 5' primer and a J-beta primer mix. A single record per CDR3 protein comes from TCRdb applying MiXCR to the 5' RACE reads. This sample carries hundreds of thousands of distinct CDR3 sequences, under 30% of them seen once, and the ten largest clones take 17%. The sequenced material came from blood. The receptors stem from a woman older than 75 in good health.

At least ten counts were recorded for this clonotype. This may be a read error: a much more frequent sequence differs by one nucleotide. The rearrangement links TRBV7-9 to TRBJ2-5; TRBD1 is a possible D gene (6 bases). The CDR3 is made up of 13 amino acids. The V gene's germline CDR1 is SEHNR and CDR2 FQNEAQ (reference sequence). Between the trimmed V and J ends, which lost 8 bases and 11 bases, there was a span of 21 bases. The CDR3 DNA reads as TGTGCCAGCTCAGGGGTTTCTAAGGATGAGCAGTACTTC. Its translation is CASSGVSKDEQYF.

This clonotype was detected only a few times. The rearrangement uses TRBV9 and TRBJ2-2; the D call may be TRBD1 or TRBD2 (5 bases each). V lost 7 bases to trimming and J lost 0 bases, with 10 bases between them. CDR3 length: 14 residues. Germline values: CDR1 SGDLS, CDR2 YYNGEE. The chain's CDR3 is CASRDGSNTGELFF. In DNA form, the CDR3 reads TGTGCCAGCCGGGACGGATCGAACACCGGGGAGCTGTTTTTT.

This clonotype was observed many times. The gene calls are TRBV5-1 and TRBJ2-3; 8 nucleotides align to TRBD2. The CDR3 covers 16 residues. The germline gives CDR1 SGHRS, CDR2 YFSETQ. J was trimmed by 3 bases and V by 4 bases; bases with no gene match: 10. The CDR3: CASSPTRTSRTDTQYF. The CDR3 bases are TGCGCCAGCAGCCCAACGCGGACTAGCAGGACAGATACGCAGTATTTT.

Ten or more counts support this clonotype. J is TRBJ2-3 and V is TRBV4-2, with D possibly being TRBD1 or TRBD2 (5 bases each). Germline V gene sequence: CDR1 LGHNA, CDR2 YNFKEQ. The V gene lost 0 bases and the J gene lost 5 bases, with 12 bases spanning the gap. This CDR3 contains 15 residues. The CDR3 loop is CASSQDPGRGDTQYF. In DNA, the CDR3 is TGTGCCAGCAGCCAAGATCCAGGGAGAGGAGATACGCAGTATTTT.

This clonotype was seen at least ten times. This chain uses TRBV3-1 with TRBJ2-7; 7 positions agree with TRBD1. V dropped 4 bases and J dropped 7; count of bases not matched to a gene: 10. CDR1 is LGHDT and CDR2 is YNNKEL in the germline V gene (reference sequence). The CDR3 length is 14 residues. The chain's CDR3 is CASSPGTARGEQYF. In nucleotides, the CDR3 is TGTGCCAGCAGCCCCGGGACAGCTCGCGGGGAGCAGTACTTC.

For the CDR3, the DNA is TGTGCCAGCAGTTACGCGGGGAGAACTGAAGCTTTCTTT. Its protein product is CASSYAGRTEAFF. The rearrangement joins TRBV6-2 or TRBV6-3 to TRBJ1-1; D gene ambiguous. CDR3 length: 13 amino acids. Per germline, CDR1 MNHEY and CDR2 SVGEGT. V lost 2 bases to trimming and J lost 5 bases, with 9 bases between them.